The 26 T cell receptor beta chains presented below share a single source sample, sequenced in a study of T cells in Graves' hyperthyroidism and ophthalmopathy (dated by TCRdb to the late 2010s). The library was made by multiplex PCR. The run used an Illumina HiSeq 2000. Amplification of TCR beta CDR3 regions was carried out from RNA transcripts. A first-round RT-PCR of the TCR CDR3 used the HTBI primer set with the Qiagen OneStep RT-PCR kit. TCRdb applied fastp at Q25 and MiXCR to the public reads, then kept only in-frame beta chains. Each record represents a unique CDR3 protein, reported with the most common genes and DNA among its rows. The sample records about 690,000 distinct CDR3 sequences, roughly a sixth of which are singletons. The ten largest clones take up around 15% of the sample. Sequencing was performed on blood. Receptors originate from a man aged 50 to 59 with Graves' hyperthyroidism.

The chain is built from TRBV7-9 and TRBJ2-1, with 13 bases lining up with TRBD2. From germline, CDR1 is SEHNR and CDR2 FQNEAQ (reference sequence). V was pared by 5 bases and J by 4 bases, with 11 bases of the junction left unmatched. This CDR3 spans 18 amino acids. CDR3 bases: TGTGCCAGCAGCCGGGGCGGTGGGACTAGCGGGATTTACAATGAGCAGTTCTTC. It is translated as CASSRGGGTSGIYNEQFF.

This sequence joins TRBV7-2 and TRBJ2-1; D is possibly TRBD1 or TRBD2 (5 bases each). Looked up from germline, CDR1 is SGHTA and CDR2 is FQGNSA. The V end was cut by 5 bases, the J end by 4 bases, with 15 bases between. The CDR3 has 15 amino acids. CDR3 region: CASSPGGRQYNEQFF. The CDR3 DNA follows: TGTGCCAGCAGCCCTGGGGGACGGCAGTACAATGAGCAGTTCTTC. The variable domain in full, with the rest retrieved from reference TRBV7-2 and TRBJ2-1, is GAGVSQSPSNKVTEKGKDVELRCDPISGHTALYWYRQSLGQGLEFLIYFQGNSAPDKSGLPSDRFSAERTGGSVSTLTIQRTQQEDSAVYLCASSPGGRQYNEQFFGPGTRLTVL.

This clonotype occurred many times. V usage is TRBV10-3 and J usage is TRBJ1-1; 8 nucleotides line up with TRBD1. From germline, CDR1 is ENHRY and CDR2 SYGVKD. The V gene end was trimmed by 6 bases and the J gene end by 6 bases; junction bases not matched to a gene: 3. This CDR3 contains 12 residues. The CDR3 bases are TGTGCCATCAGATCGGACAGGGCTGAAGCTTTCTTT. It translates to CAIRSDRAEAFF.

A few counts support this clonotype. V gene TRBV2 combines with J gene TRBJ2-2; 8 bases match TRBD1. V lost 6 bases to trimming and J lost 6 bases; unmatched junction nucleotides: 6. CDR3 length: 14 amino acids. Germline V lookup: CDR1 SNHLY, CDR2 FYNNEI. The CDR3 here is CASRDRVGAGELFF. Here the CDR3 DNA reads TGTGCCAGCAGGGACAGGGTGGGAGCCGGGGAGCTGTTTTTT.

In this sample, this clonotype turned up many times. The chain recombines TRBV12-3 or TRBV12-4 with TRBJ2-3, with TRBD2 matching 16 bases. Losses at the gene ends were 5 bases for V and 2 bases for J; bases not matched to a gene: 10. CDR3 length equals 19 residues. The chain's CDR3 is CASSTGTSGRDGFTDTQYF. In DNA, the CDR3 is TGTGCCAGCAGTACCGGGACTAGCGGGAGGGATGGGTTCACAGATACGCAGTATTTT.

This clonotype was seen a handful of times. This chain links TRBV4-3 with TRBJ2-7; 9 bases map to TRBD1. J was trimmed by 2 bases and V by 4 bases; bases with no gene match: 15. The CDR3 runs to 18 residues. Germline V gene lookup returns CDR1 LGHNA and CDR2 YSLEER. The CDR3 spells CASSLGRTTGTGTYEQYF. CDR3 nucleotide sequence: TGCGCCAGCAGCCTAGGAAGAACAACCGGGACAGGGACCTACGAGCAGTACTTC.

At least ten counts were recorded for this clonotype. The V gene is TRBV3-1, the J gene TRBJ2-3; D remains unclear. Looked up from germline, CDR1 is LGHDT and CDR2 is YNNKEL (reference sequence). The CDR3 is 16 amino acids. The germline V and J ends were trimmed by 0 bases and 0 bases, with 10 bases remaining between them. The CDR3 protein is CASSQEVVSSTDTQYF. The CDR3 DNA reads as TGTGCCAGCAGCCAAGAAGTGGTATCTAGCACAGATACGCAGTATTTT.

The CDR3 DNA reads as TGTGCCAGCAGCTTAGTTGGACAGGGGAGCAACGAGCAGTACTTC. Translating it yields CASSLVGQGSNEQYF. The chain is built from TRBV13 and TRBJ2-7, with TRBD1 matching over 9 bases. The V gene's germline CDR1 is PRHDT and CDR2 FYEKMQ (reference sequence). The junction had 6 bases not matched to a gene; V was cut back by 1 base and J by 5 bases. This CDR3 region has 15 residues.

Ten or more counts support this clonotype. The chain couples TRBV12-3 or TRBV12-4 to TRBJ1-4; TRBD1 is a possible D gene (5 bases). Trimming shortened V by 4 bases and J by 0 bases, and 9 bases separated the two germline ends. The CDR3 has 15 amino acids. The CDR3 DNA reads as TGTGCCAGCAGTTGGGACGGACCAACTAATGAAAAACTGTTTTTT. Protein sequence: CASSWDGPTNEKLFF.

This clonotype occurred a few times. The J gene is TRBJ2-5, the V gene TRBV5-1; possible D gene TRBD1, 5 bases. Deletions cut 4 bases from V and 2 bases from J, with 15 bases between. Germline V gene data show CDR1 as SGHRS and CDR2 as YFSETQ. The CDR3 loop spans 15 amino acids. CDR3 nucleotide sequence: TGCGCCAGCAGCGTCCAGGGTGTAAGGCAAGAGACCCAGTACTTC. It yields the protein CASSVQGVRQETQYF.

This clonotype has only a few counts. J is TRBJ2-1 and V is TRBV3-1; D is unresolved. Germline lookup yields CDR1 LGHDT and CDR2 YNNKEL (reference sequence). CDR3 length: 15 residues. V was pared by 0 bases and J by 3 bases, with 9 bases between. This CDR3 is CASSQDASNYNEQFF. CDR3 coding DNA: TGTGCCAGCAGCCAAGATGCCAGTAACTACAATGAGCAGTTCTTC.

The chain uses TRBV29-1 and TRBJ1-2, with 9 bases identical to TRBD1. Germline V CDR1 and CDR2: SQVTM, ANQGSEA. The CDR3 has 12 amino acids. V was clipped by 6 bases and J by 4 bases; unmatched bases: 3. The CDR3 sequence: CSVKGQGYGYTF. CDR3 in DNA: TGCAGCGTGAAGGGACAGGGCTATGGCTACACCTTC.

Many counts were recorded for this clonotype. J is TRBJ2-7 and V is TRBV2; the D gene is possibly TRBD1 (5 bases). The CDR3 covers 14 residues. The germline CDR1 and CDR2 sequences are SNHLY and FYNNEI. V lost 7 bases and J 4 bases, leaving 17 bases between the germline ends. The CDR3 DNA follows: TGTGCCAGCAAGACGGACACAAAGGGTTACGAGCAGTACTTC. It codes for CASKTDTKGYEQYF.

This clonotype was counted between two and nine times. The chain uses TRBV5-1 and TRBJ2-3; D is tentatively TRBD1 or TRBD2 (5 bases each). From germline, CDR1 is SGHRS and CDR2 YFSETQ. The CDR3 covers 17 residues. Trimming took 6 bases from V and 0 from J, leaving 20 bases between them. This chain's CDR3 is CASKGASGQTSTDTQYF. The DNA for the CDR3 is TGCGCCAGCAAAGGAGCCTCGGGGCAAACTAGCACAGATACGCAGTATTTT.

In its sample, this clonotype was seen a few times. The chain joins TRBV5-1 to TRBJ2-7; the match to TRBD2 covers 10 bases. Germline loops: CDR1 SGHRS, CDR2 YFSETQ. The V segment lost 0 bases and the J segment 3 bases; nucleotides outside the gene matches: 9. This CDR3 is 17 amino acids long. CDR3 sequence: CASSLEVASGSFYEQYF. The CDR3 DNA follows: TGCGCCAGCAGCTTGGAAGTGGCTAGCGGGAGTTTCTACGAGCAGTACTTC.

The chain employs TRBV18 and TRBJ2-5; D is possibly TRBD2 (6 bases). The germline V gene has CDR1 KGHSH and CDR2 LQKENI. Between the trimmed V and J ends, which lost 0 bases and 6 bases, there was a span of 14 bases. The length of the CDR3 is 15 residues. CDR3 region: CASSPPGTPYQTQYF. The CDR3, as DNA: TGTGCCAGCTCACCACCCGGGACTCCCTACCAGACCCAGTACTTC.

This clonotype was detected ten times or more. The chain recombines TRBV6-1 with TRBJ1-4, with D uncertain. The CDR3 runs 14 residues. Deletions cut 5 bases from V and 1 base from J, with 8 bases between. Germline V CDR1 and CDR2: MNHNS, SASEGT. CDR3 coding DNA: TGTGCCAGCAGTTGGATAAGAACTAATGAAAAACTGTTTTTT. It encodes CASSWIRTNEKLFF.

As regards this clonotype: A much bigger clone sits one base away, suggesting this may be a read error. The chain carries TRBV6-1 and TRBJ2-5; 11 bases match TRBD1. Per the germline V gene, CDR1 is MNHNS and CDR2 is SASEGT. This CDR3 spans 15 amino acids. Losses at the gene ends were 6 bases for V and 4 bases for J; bases not matched to a gene: 7. The chain's CDR3 is CASSWTGGLRETQYF. For the CDR3, the DNA is TGTGCCAGCAGCTGGACAGGGGGCCTCCGAGAGACCCAGTACTTC.

This clonotype has at least ten counts. The chain has TRBV24-1 and TRBJ2-3, with TRBD2 matching 11 bases. V lost 4 bases and J lost 2; bases outside the gene matches: 4. The CDR3 is made up of 16 amino acids. Germline CDR1 is KGHDR and CDR2 is SFDVKD. CDR3 in DNA: TGTGCCACCAGTGACAGTAGCGGGAGGGCCACAGATACGCAGTATTTT. This sequence encodes CATSDSSGRATDTQYF.

This clonotype was counted many times. The chain recombines TRBV5-1 with TRBJ2-7; 8 bases map to TRBD1. V lost 3 bases, J lost 3 bases, and 11 bases stayed unmatched. Germline V CDR1 and CDR2: SGHRS, YFSETQ. The CDR3 consists of 16 residues. CDR3 residues: CASSSWTGTIDYEQYF. CDR3 in DNA: TGCGCCAGCAGCTCCTGGACAGGGACGATAGACTACGAGCAGTACTTC. Based on the CDR3 plus reference TRBV5-1 and TRBJ2-7, the full variable domain is KAGVTQTPRYLIKTRGQQVTLSCSPISGHRSVSWYQQTPGQGLQFLFEYFSETQRNKGNFPGRFSGRQFSNSRSEMNVSTLELGDSALYLCASSSWTGTIDYEQYFGPGTRLTVT.

The chain combines TRBV2 with TRBJ2-4; D is possibly TRBD1 (6 bases). Per the germline V gene, CDR1 is SNHLY and CDR2 is FYNNEI. V lost 3 bases and J lost 3, with 9 bases in between. The CDR3 contains 14 residues. DNA of the CDR3: TGTGCCAGCAGTGATCCAGGGGACAAAAACATTCAGTACTTC. Translated: CASSDPGDKNIQYF. The whole variable domain, remainder taken from reference TRBV2 and TRBJ2-4, is EPEVTQTPSHQVTQMGQEVILRCVPISNHLYFYWYRQILGQKVEFLVSFYNNEISEKSEIFDDQFSVERPDGSNFTLKIRSTKLEDSAMYFCASSDPGDKNIQYFGAGTRLSVL.

This clonotype appeared many times. This chain connects TRBV27 to TRBJ2-1; D unclear. Germline-derived CDR1 and CDR2 are MNHEY and SMNVEV (reference sequence). The CDR3 sequence is 17 residues long. Trimming removed 5 bases from V and 8 bases from J, with 25 bases in between. CDR3 sequence: CASSERYEPSQVDEQFF. The CDR3 nucleotides are TGTGCCAGCAGTGAACGGTACGAGCCTTCCCAGGTTGATGAGCAGTTCTTC.

This clonotype was counted a few times. This rearrangement joins TRBV29-1 to TRBJ2-1, with D perhaps matching TRBD2 (6 bases). The CDR3 is made up of 12 amino acids. Trimming cost V 7 bases and J 2 bases, with 9 bases left between them. Germline V gene data show CDR1 as SQVTM and CDR2 as ANQGSEA. The CDR3, as DNA: TGCAGCGCCGGGACTCCCTACAATGAGCAGTTCTTC. It translates to CSAGTPYNEQFF.

This clonotype has a count of ten or more. This chain connects TRBV7-3 to TRBJ2-7; either TRBD1 or TRBD2 may supply D (5 bases each). Deletions cut 4 bases from V and 6 bases from J, with 19 bases between. This CDR3 contains 15 residues. The V gene's germline CDR1 is SGHTA and CDR2 FQGTGA. The CDR3 coding sequence is TGTGCCAGCAGCTCACAGGCCACAGCCACTAGCGAGCAGTACTTC. Protein: CASSSQATATSEQYF.

Only a few counts were recorded for this clonotype. The chain carries TRBV3-1 and TRBJ1-1, with 8 bases fitting TRBD1. With V trimmed by 2 bases and J by 4 bases, 6 bases remained unmatched. The CDR3 consists of 15 residues. CDR1 is LGHDT, CDR2 YNNKEL, per germline (reference sequence). In DNA form, the CDR3 reads TGTGCCAGCAGCCAACAGGGGGCGGTGTCCACTGAAGCTTTCTTT. Its translation: CASSQQGAVSTEAFF.

This clonotype was observed many times. J is TRBJ2-1 and V is TRBV7-2; 11 bases are shared with TRBD2. Germline CDR1 SGHTA, CDR2 FQGNSA. The CDR3 has 15 amino acids. The trim removed 5 bases at V and 8 bases at J, leaving 8 bases unmatched. CDR3: CASSTRSGRAHEQFF. In nucleotides, the CDR3 is TGTGCCAGCAGCACCCGTAGCGGGAGGGCACATGAGCAGTTCTTC.